The clone carrying this TCR beta chain was counted once. Its antigen remains unknown. V lost 3 bases and J lost 1, with 15 bases in between. From germline, CDR1 is MDHEN and CDR2 SYDVKM. This CDR3 region has 16 residues. The study sampled blood at baseline, cycle 4 day 1, and cycle 7 day 1. Clones were sequenced by immunoSEQ multiplex PCR, and TCRdb holds only the in-frame ones, with some missing. The table shows about 20,000 clones, with around four fifths occurring only once. This sample stems from a study of OX40 agonist ivuxolimab in advanced cancers. Study as a whole: Ivuxolimab doses were 0.01, 0.1, 0.3, 1.5, 3 or 10 mg/kg every 2 weeks.

Broader study findings: Averaging showed that CD8+ T cells had more expanded clones than CD4+ did. At 0.1 to 3.0 mg/kg and by week 6, CD4+ and CD8+ T cells in the blood had expanded clonally.

The specimen comprised CD4+ or CD8+ T cells sorted from blood, sampled in a trial of the OX40 agonist ivuxolimab. The chain carries TRBV28 and TRBJ1-2, with D possibly matching TRBD1 (6 bases). The source is an adult with an advanced solid tumor such as melanoma, head and neck, liver or kidney cancer. The CDR3 nucleotides are TGTGCCAGCAGTTTTGGGGGCGAAATTTATAACTATGGCTACACCTTC. It codes for CASSFGGEIYNYGYTF.